The rows below give T cell receptor beta chains drawn from one sample of a study of cytomegalovirus exposure and HLA in healthy donors. The data were produced by immunoSEQ multiplex PCR, yet TCRdb's version contains in-frame clones alone and is incomplete. The sample has 76,000 or so clones, less than 80% seen once; the top ten hold 2% to 3%. Sequencing was done on a sample of PBMCs. The receptors stem from a man younger than 45 in good health and CMV-seronegative. Both conserved end residues are trimmed from each CDR3. Each record gives: V gene, CDR3 protein.

>TRBV2
ASSELGQDNEQF
>TRBV12-5
ASGRRPGQDSGSAYGYT
>TRBV10-3
AISESGAKQF
>TRBV6-5
ASSYHSTEQY
>TRBV4-2
ASSQSLSGTTFQEQF
>TRBV14
ASSQVLQGARTEAF
>TRBV28
ASSFLPGPAYEQY
>TRBV9
ASSVARGTRQAETQY
>TRBV18
ASSPRSEETQY
>TRBV7-9
ASSHRVGGYT
>TRBV28
ATTGSYEQY
>TRBV27
ASAEAANSGNTIY
>TRBV19
ASDRQGSVNQPQH
>TRBV7-9
ASHEEGYEQY